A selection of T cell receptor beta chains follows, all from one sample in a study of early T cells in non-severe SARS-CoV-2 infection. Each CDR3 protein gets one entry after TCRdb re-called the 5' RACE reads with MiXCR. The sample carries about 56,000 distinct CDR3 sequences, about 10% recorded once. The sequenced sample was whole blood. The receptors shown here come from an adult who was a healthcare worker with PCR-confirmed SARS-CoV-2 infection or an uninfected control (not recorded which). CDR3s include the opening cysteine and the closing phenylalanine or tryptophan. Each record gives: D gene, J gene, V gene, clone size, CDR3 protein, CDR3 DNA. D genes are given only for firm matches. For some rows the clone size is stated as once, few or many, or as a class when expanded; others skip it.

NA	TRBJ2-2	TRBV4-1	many	CASSQAWAGELFF	TGCGCCAGCAGCCAAGCGTGGGCCGGGGAGCTGTTTTTT
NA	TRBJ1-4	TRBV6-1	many	CASRKKDATNEKLFF	TGTGCCAGCAGAAAGAAAGATGCAACTAATGAAAAACTGTTTTTT
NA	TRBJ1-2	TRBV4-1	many	CASSAVRDNYGYTF	TGCGCCAGCAGCGCGGTCAGGGACAACTATGGCTACACCTTC
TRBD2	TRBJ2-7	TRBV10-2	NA	CASSGSPGLAAGIAYEQYF	TGCGCCAGCAGTGGATCTCCGGGACTAGCGGCCGGAATCGCCTACGAGCAGTACTTC
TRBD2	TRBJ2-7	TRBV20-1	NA	CSARAGTSSSYEQYF	TGCAGTGCTAGAGCCGGGACTAGCAGTTCCTACGAGCAGTACTTC
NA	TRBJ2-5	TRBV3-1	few	CASSDYMYQETQYF	TGTGCCAGCAGCGACTATATGTACCAAGAGACCCAGTACTTC
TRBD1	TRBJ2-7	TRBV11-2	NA	CASSFGTGSYEQYF	TGTGCCAGCAGCTTCGGGACAGGTTCCTACGAGCAGTACTTC
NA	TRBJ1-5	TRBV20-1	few	CSARVPEPYSNQPQHF	TGCAGTGCTAGAGTACCAGAGCCGTATAGCAATCAGCCCCAGCATTTT
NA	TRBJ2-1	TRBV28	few	CAISPRGPITSYNEQFF	TGTGCCATTAGCCCCCGGGGTCCGATAACCTCCTACAATGAGCAGTTCTTC
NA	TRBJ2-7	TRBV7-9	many	CASSLSFYPSEQYF	TGTGCCAGCAGCTTAAGCTTTTACCCTTCCGAGCAGTACTTC
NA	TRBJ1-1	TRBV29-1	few	CSVGKGGDTEAFF	TGCAGCGTTGGTAAGGGGGGAGACACTGAAGCTTTCTTT
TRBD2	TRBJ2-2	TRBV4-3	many	CASSLGPGGTGELFF	TGCGCCAGCAGCCTAGGACCGGGAGGCACCGGGGAGCTGTTTTTT
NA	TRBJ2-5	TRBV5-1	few	CASSLGGHVETQYF	TGCGCCAGCAGCTTGGGAGGGCATGTCGAGACCCAGTACTTC
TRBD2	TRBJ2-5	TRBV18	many	CASSPGSGSRETQYF	TGTGCCAGCTCCCCGGGAAGCGGGAGTAGGGAGACCCAGTACTTC
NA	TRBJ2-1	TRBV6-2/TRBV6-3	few	CASSSRLDSEQFF	TGTGCCAGCAGTTCCAGACTAGACAGTGAGCAGTTCTTC
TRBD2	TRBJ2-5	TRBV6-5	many	CASSSEGLARETQYF	TGTGCCAGCAGCTCCGAGGGACTAGCCCGAGAGACCCAGTACTTC
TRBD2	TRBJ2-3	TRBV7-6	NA	CASSQGLAGDTLYF	TGTGCCAGCAGCCAGGGACTAGCGGGAGATACGCTGTATTTT
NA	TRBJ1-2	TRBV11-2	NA	CASSSGHGAYGYTF	TGTGCCAGCAGCTCTGGACACGGAGCCTATGGCTACACCTTC
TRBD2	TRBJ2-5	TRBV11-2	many	CASSPRLARYQETQYF	TGTGCCAGCAGCCCCAGACTAGCTCGGTACCAAGAGACCCAGTACTTC
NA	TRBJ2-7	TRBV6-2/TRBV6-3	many	CASSTGYEQYF	TGTGCCAGCAGCACCGGGTACGAGCAGTACTTC
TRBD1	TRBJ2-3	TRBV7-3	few	CASSYGTGEDTQYF	TGTGCCAGCAGCTACGGGACAGGGGAAGATACGCAGTATTTT
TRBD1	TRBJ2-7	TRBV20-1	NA	CSARPPDRRSTYEQYF	TGCAGTGCCAGGCCCCCGGACAGGCGATCTACCTACGAGCAGTACTTC
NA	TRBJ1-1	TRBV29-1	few	CSFQKGNTEAFF	TGCAGCTTTCAGAAGGGGAACACTGAAGCTTTCTTT
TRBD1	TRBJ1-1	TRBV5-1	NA	CASRTGTVDTEAFF	TGCGCCAGCAGGACCGGGACAGTGGACACTGAAGCTTTCTTT
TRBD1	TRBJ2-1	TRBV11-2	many	CASSFWGTEISSYNEQFF	TGTGCCAGCAGCTTCTGGGGGACAGAGATCAGCTCCTACAATGAGCAGTTCTTC
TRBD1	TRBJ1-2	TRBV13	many	CASSSIGDRVSYGYTF	TGTGCCAGCAGCTCCATCGGGGACAGGGTATCCTATGGCTACACCTTC
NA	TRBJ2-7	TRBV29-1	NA	CSVEVQRYEQYF	TGCAGCGTTGAAGTCCAGAGGTACGAGCAGTACTTC
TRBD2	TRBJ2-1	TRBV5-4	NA	CASSPKGTNNEQFF	TGTGCCAGCAGTCCGAAGGGGACTAACAATGAGCAGTTCTTC
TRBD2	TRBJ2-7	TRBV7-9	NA	CASSFLAGYEQYF	TGTGCCAGCAGCTTTCTAGCGGGGTACGAGCAGTACTTC
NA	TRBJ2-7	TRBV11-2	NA	CASSFTGPSYEQYF	TGTGCCAGCAGCTTCACAGGGCCCTCCTACGAGCAGTACTTC
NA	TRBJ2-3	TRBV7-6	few	CASSFSSRTDTQYF	TGTGCCAGCAGCTTTTCCAGCCGCACAGATACGCAGTATTTT
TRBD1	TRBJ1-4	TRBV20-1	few	CSARDPGQGGEKLFF	TGCAGTGCTAGAGATCCGGGACAGGGTGGAGAAAAACTGTTTTTT
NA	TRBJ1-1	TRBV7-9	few	CASSLSENMNTEAFF	TGTGCCAGCAGCTTATCCGAGAACATGAACACTGAAGCTTTCTTT
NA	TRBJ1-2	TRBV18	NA	CASSGAVHGYTF	TGTGCCAGCTCGGGGGCTGTTCACGGCTACACCTTC
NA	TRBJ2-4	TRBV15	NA	CATSRDLAPTKNIQYF	TGTGCCACCAGCAGAGATCTGGCCCCAACCAAAAACATTCAGTACTTC
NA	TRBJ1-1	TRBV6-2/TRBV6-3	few	CASSLTRTANTEAFF	TGTGCCAGCAGTCTCACCCGGACAGCGAACACTGAAGCTTTCTTT
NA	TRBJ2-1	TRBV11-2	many	CASSLGTGSYNEQFF	TGTGCCAGCAGCTTAGGTACAGGCTCCTACAATGAGCAGTTCTTC
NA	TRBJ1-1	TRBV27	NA	CASSLGRGSYTEAFF	TGTGCCAGCAGTTTAGGTCGGGGATCGTACACTGAAGCTTTCTTT
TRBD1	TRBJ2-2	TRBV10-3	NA	CANAGTGGTGELFF	TGTGCCAACGCCGGGACAGGGGGCACCGGGGAGCTGTTTTTT